The 10 T cell receptor beta chains below were found in one sample sequenced in a study of T cell repertoires in cytomegalovirus infection. In TCRdb, the reads were re-called with MiXCR into one record per CDR3 protein. Here the sample spans 200,000 to 250,000 distinct CDR3 sequences, approximately 22% being singletons. The sample consisted of CD8+ T cells from PBMCs. The receptors were gathered from a human donor in good health (CMV status not recorded). Some clones in this sample may be carry-over from other donors' samples.

Many counts were recorded for this clonotype. The chain links TRBV28 to TRBJ2-1; a weak D match, TRBD1 (5 bases). The CDR3 is 12 residues long. Germline values: CDR1 MDHEN, CDR2 SYDVKM. Trimming stripped 3 bases from V and 10 bases from J, with 10 bases between. The CDR3 loop is CASSFNRMEQFF. CDR3 DNA sequence: TGTGCCAGCAGTTTTAACAGGATGGAGCAGTTCTTC.

The chain joins TRBV6-6 to TRBJ1-1; 7 bases match TRBD1. The CDR3 has 16 residues. The ends lost 5 bases at V and 6 bases at J; junction bases unmatched: 15. Germline assignment: CDR1 MNHNY and CDR2 SVGAGI (reference sequence). The DNA of the CDR3 is TGTGCCAGCAGTACCATGGGACAGCACTCTTTCCCTGAAGCTTTCTTT. This codes for CASSTMGQHSFPEAFF.

The chain couples TRBV2 to TRBJ1-1; unclear D gene. Germline V CDR1 and CDR2: SNHLY, FYNNEI. V dropped 1 base and J dropped 5 bases, with 8 bases sitting between them. The CDR3 totals 13 residues. The CDR3 protein is CASSEGWPTEAFF. The CDR3 nucleotides read TGTGCCAGCAGTGAAGGATGGCCGACTGAAGCTTTCTTT.

This clonotype has a count of ten or more. The chain employs TRBV12-3 or TRBV12-4 and TRBJ2-7, with D perhaps matching TRBD2 (5 bases). The V end was cut by 6 bases, the J end by 5 bases, with 14 bases between. The CDR3 extends over 13 amino acids. The DNA for the CDR3 is TGTGCCAGCAGCACGGACGGAGGACACGAGCAGTACTTC. This translates into CASSTDGGHEQYF.

This clonotype was seen a few times. V and J are TRBV5-1 and TRBJ2-7, with D possibly called TRBD1 or TRBD2 (5 bases each). The germline V and J ends were trimmed by 6 bases and 7 bases, with 23 bases remaining between them. Germline values: CDR1 SGHRS, CDR2 YFSETQ. This CDR3 spans 15 amino acids. Here the CDR3 reads CASKPYPGPDEEQYF. The CDR3 DNA reads TGCGCCAGCAAACCCTACCCGGGACCCGACGAGGAGCAGTACTTC.

The genes are TRBV12-3 or TRBV12-4 and TRBJ2-1; 12 bases match TRBD2. J was trimmed by 3 bases and V by 6 bases; bases with no gene match: 6. CDR3 length equals 16 residues. CDR3 sequence: CASRSTSGSFYNEQFF. Here the CDR3 DNA reads TGTGCCAGCAGGTCGACTAGCGGGAGCTTCTACAATGAGCAGTTCTTC.

This clonotype was observed many times. The CDR3 nucleotides are TGTGCCAGCAGTTTCGGGGGGGCCGGACTGAACAATGAGCAGTTCTTC. This sequence encodes CASSFGGAGLNNEQFF. The chain uses TRBV12-3 or TRBV12-4 and TRBJ2-1; 8 bases are a match to TRBD2. The length of the CDR3 is 16 residues. V was pared by 3 bases and J by 5 bases, with 9 bases of the junction left unmatched.

In its sample, this clonotype was seen a few times. The V and J genes are TRBV6-6 and TRBJ2-7, with 7 bases that match TRBD1. V shed 6 bases, J shed 2 bases, and the junction held 7 bases outside the gene matches. The CDR3 consists of 14 residues. Germline V gives CDR1 MNHNY, CDR2 SVGAGI (reference sequence). CDR3 nucleotide sequence: TGTGCCAGCAGACCCCGGGACAGAACCTACGAGCAGTACTTC. Protein sequence: CASRPRDRTYEQYF.

V and J are TRBV28 and TRBJ1-4, with 7 bases lining up with TRBD1. V shed 6 bases and J 4 bases; nucleotides not matched to a gene: 11. The CDR3 has 16 residues. The germline V gene has CDR1 MDHEN and CDR2 SYDVKM. The CDR3 bases are TGTGCCAGCAGCCCCTTAGGGACAGCACTTAATGAAAAACTGTTTTTT. Its translation: CASSPLGTALNEKLFF.

The rearrangement links TRBV29-1 to TRBJ2-1, with D possibly TRBD1 on 5 matching bases. Germline V CDR1 and CDR2: SQVTM, ANQGSEA. The CDR3 is 14 amino acids. V shed 0 bases and J shed 3 bases, with 9 bases lying between them. In DNA, the CDR3 is TGCAGCGTTGAAGATTGGGGCCGCTACAATGAGCAGTTCTTC. Translated: CSVEDWGRYNEQFF.